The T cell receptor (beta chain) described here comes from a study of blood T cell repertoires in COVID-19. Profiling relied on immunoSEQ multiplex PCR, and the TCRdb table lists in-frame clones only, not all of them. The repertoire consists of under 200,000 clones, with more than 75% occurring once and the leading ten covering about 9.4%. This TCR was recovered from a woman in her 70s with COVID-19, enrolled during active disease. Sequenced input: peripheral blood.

Here the CDR3 reads CASSQGYRQGGEQYF. As DNA, the CDR3 is TGCGCCAGCAGCCAAGGGTATCGACAGGGGGGCGAGCAGTACTTC. This rearrangement joins TRBV4-1 to TRBJ2-7, with 9 bases lining up with TRBD1. V shed 1 base, J shed 6 bases, and the junction held 7 bases outside the gene matches. This CDR3 spans 15 amino acids. In germline, CDR1 is MGHRA, CDR2 YSYEKL.